Presented here are 20 T cell receptor beta chains from one specimen sequenced in a study of T-cell memory formation after mild COVID-19. TCRdb used MiXCR to reprocess the 5' RACE reads, holding one entry per CDR3 protein. The table includes 300,000 to 350,000 distinct CDR3 sequences, just under 20% detected once. Sample: PBMCs or a T cell subset sorted from them (not recorded which). These receptors came from a man younger than 35 who had mild COVID-19 (a few samples of this study predate the infection). Cell type and time point are not known.

This clonotype was detected a few times. This sequence joins TRBV7-3 and TRBJ2-3; D is perhaps TRBD2 (5 bases). Per the germline V gene, CDR1 is SGHTA and CDR2 is FQGTGA. V lost 3 bases, J lost 4 bases, and 11 bases lay in between. The CDR3 consists of 14 residues. DNA of the CDR3: TGTGCCAGCAGCTTTACTAGGGCGTCAGATACGCAGTATTTT. Its protein is CASSFTRASDTQYF.

V gene TRBV6-6 combines with J gene TRBJ1-3; D not certain. Looked up from germline, CDR1 is MNHNY and CDR2 is SVGAGI (reference sequence). This CDR3 spans 10 amino acids. V lost 8 bases and J 8 bases, leaving 7 bases between the germline ends. In DNA, the CDR3 is TGTGCCAGCTACAGAGACACCATATATTTT. It encodes CASYRDTIYF.

The CDR3 nucleotides read TGCGCCAGCAGCCAAGCGACAGGGTTCGGAGAGACCCAGTACTTC. This gives the protein CASSQATGFGETQYF. The rearrangement uses TRBV4-1 and TRBJ2-5; 7 positions match TRBD1. The CDR3 runs 15 residues. CDR1 and CDR2 from the germline V gene are MGHRA and YSYEKL. V gave up 1 base and J gave up 4 bases; unmatched junction bases: 6.

The rearrangement uses TRBV29-1 and TRBJ2-5; either TRBD1 or TRBD2 may supply D (5 bases each). The CDR3 is 14 residues long. V was shortened by 6 bases and J by 5 bases, with 19 bases between the two germline ends. Germline V CDR1 and CDR2: SQVTM, ANQGSEA. The CDR3 loop is CSVTRDLGTETQYF. CDR3 coding DNA: TGCAGCGTCACAAGGGACCTCGGGACCGAGACCCAGTACTTC. Looking up the rest from reference TRBV29-1 and TRBJ2-5 gives the full variable domain: SAVISQKPSRDICQRGTSLTIQCQVDSQVTMMFWYRQQPGQSLTLIATANQGSEATYESGFVIDKFPISRPNLTFSTLTVSNMSPEDSSIYLCSVTRDLGTETQYFGPGTRLLVL.

The chain links TRBV7-2 to TRBJ2-2; D possibly corresponds to TRBD2 (6 bases). V was shortened by 0 bases and J by 6 bases, with 8 bases between the two germline ends. The CDR3 length is 14 residues. Germline V gene sequence: CDR1 SGHTA, CDR2 FQGNSA. Written as DNA, the CDR3 is TGTGCCAGCAGCTTAGCGGGGGGTTCCGGGGAGCTGTTTTTT. Protein product: CASSLAGGSGELFF.

The chain has TRBV7-3 and TRBJ2-2; D call uncertain. The CDR3 is 14 residues long. Germline-derived CDR1 and CDR2 are SGHTA and FQGTGA. Trimming took 6 bases from V and 4 from J, leaving 12 bases between them. The CDR3 nucleotides read TGTGCCAGCAGTCAAAATAGTGGCACCGGGGAGCTGTTTTTT. Encoded protein: CASSQNSGTGELFF.

This clonotype has just a few counts. The chain couples TRBV5-1 to TRBJ1-4; the D is unclear. Germline CDR1 SGHRS, CDR2 YFSETQ. Trimming removed 0 bases at V and 5 bases at J, with 11 bases between. The CDR3 runs 15 residues. In DNA form, the CDR3 reads TGCGCCAGCAGCTTGGCCAGCCCCGGAAATGAAAAACTGTTTTTT. Translated, it gives CASSLASPGNEKLFF.

This clonotype occurred many times. This sequence joins TRBV6-2 or TRBV6-3 and TRBJ2-7; D call uncertain. Trimming removed 8 bases from V and 3 bases from J, with 11 bases in between. The V gene's germline CDR1 is MNHEY and CDR2 SVGEGT. This CDR3 has 12 residues. The CDR3 nucleotides read TGTGCCAGCGGAGAAGGAGACTACGAGCAGTACTTC. This gives the protein CASGEGDYEQYF.

This clonotype was counted only a few times. This chain connects TRBV6-5 to TRBJ2-5; 8 positions match TRBD1. Trimming cost V 6 bases and J 6 bases; bases outside gene matches: 9. Germline V gene sequence: CDR1 MNHEY, CDR2 SVGAGI. There are 14 residues in the CDR3. CDR3 region: CASSQTGAKQTQYF. The CDR3 region has the DNA TGTGCCAGCAGCCAGACAGGGGCGAAACAGACCCAGTACTTC.

In its sample, this clonotype was seen many times. The CDR3 DNA reads TGCGCCAGCAGCCAAATCGTACAGGGTGTACCTGAAGCTTTCTTT. Residues: CASSQIVQGVPEAFF. The chain joins TRBV4-1 to TRBJ1-1, with D perhaps TRBD1 (6 bases). Germline V gene lookup returns CDR1 MGHRA and CDR2 YSYEKL. The CDR3 loop spans 15 amino acids. The V end lost 2 bases, the J end lost 6 bases, and 16 bases lay between the germline ends.

The gene calls are TRBV6-4 and TRBJ1-1; 8 nucleotides match TRBD1. Germline CDR1 reads MRHNA; CDR2 reads SNTAGT. With 2 bases clipped from V and 1 base from J, the junction kept 3 bases outside the gene matches. The CDR3 is 15 amino acids. The CDR3 protein is CASSDTGGRNTEAFF. The CDR3 DNA follows: TGTGCCAGCAGTGACACAGGGGGAAGGAACACTGAAGCTTTCTTT.

At least ten counts were recorded for this clonotype. The chain employs TRBV6-1 and TRBJ2-5; the D gene is possibly TRBD2 (5 bases). Trimming shortened V by 8 bases and J by 2 bases, and 15 bases separated the two germline ends. CDR1 is MNHNS and CDR2 is SASEGT in the germline V gene. This CDR3 comprises 14 residues. The CDR3 sequence: CASSGNGHQETQYF. The CDR3 coding sequence is TGTGCCAGCTCGGGGAATGGGCATCAAGAGACCCAGTACTTC.

The gene calls are TRBV20-1 and TRBJ1-1, with D possibly matching TRBD1 (5 bases). CDR1 and CDR2 from the germline V gene are DFQATT and SNEGSKA (reference sequence). This CDR3 contains 16 residues. Trimming cost V 3 bases and J 1 base, with 18 bases left between them. CDR3 coding DNA: TGCAGTGCTAGCAACAGACGGCGGGGGGGGAACACTGAAGCTTTCTTT. Its protein product is CSASNRRRGGNTEAFF.

This clonotype has a handful of counts. The chain has TRBV27 and TRBJ2-7; 8 bases are a match to TRBD1. The CDR3 covers 14 residues. Per the germline V gene, CDR1 is MNHEY and CDR2 is SMNVEV (reference sequence). J was trimmed by 3 bases and V by 2 bases; bases with no gene match: 3. This chain's CDR3 is CASSLTQGVYEQYF. CDR3 nucleotide sequence: TGTGCCAGCAGTTTAACACAGGGGGTCTACGAGCAGTACTTC.

This clonotype showed up just a few times. The chain carries TRBV5-1 and TRBJ2-5; weak D call: TRBD2 (5 bases). There are 16 residues in the CDR3. Looked up from germline, CDR1 is SGHRS and CDR2 is YFSETQ. Trimming removed 4 bases at V and 6 bases at J, with 22 bases between. The CDR3 protein is CASSPSLSWAGKTQYF. The CDR3 DNA sequence: TGCGCCAGCAGCCCGAGTCTGTCTTGGGCCGGGAAGACCCAGTACTTC.

The chain carries TRBV9 and TRBJ2-3, with TRBD2 matching 10 bases. CDR1 is SGDLS and CDR2 is YYNGEE in the germline V gene. With 4 bases clipped from V and 8 bases from J, the junction kept 19 bases outside the gene matches. The CDR3 contains 18 residues. This chain's CDR3 is CASSKNRGPAGGPPTQYF. The DNA of the CDR3 is TGTGCCAGCAGCAAGAATAGGGGACCAGCGGGGGGGCCGCCTACGCAGTATTTT.

The chain joins TRBV5-1 to TRBJ2-5, with 12 bases identical to TRBD2. CDR3 length: 16 amino acids. Per germline, CDR1 SGHRS and CDR2 YFSETQ. V shed 3 bases and J 0 bases; nucleotides not matched to a gene: 3. This CDR3 reads CASSWTSGMYQETQYF. CDR3 nucleotide sequence: TGCGCCAGCAGCTGGACTAGCGGGATGTACCAAGAGACCCAGTACTTC.

Of note for this clonotype: Sequence at one end of the junction differs from germline and may be a read error. The V and J genes are TRBV6-2 or TRBV6-3 and TRBJ1-5; 10 bases align to TRBD1. Germline CDR1 and CDR2: MNHEY and SVGEGT. The CDR3 has 15 amino acids. In DNA form, the CDR3 reads TGTGCCATCAGTTCAGACAGGGGGCTAGGACAGCCCCAGCATTTT. The encoded protein is CAISSDRGLGQPQHF.

This sequence joins TRBV7-3 and TRBJ2-2; D may be TRBD1 or TRBD2 (5 bases each). The V gene's germline CDR1 is SGHTA and CDR2 FQGTGA. CDR3 length: 16 residues. Trimming left V 5 bases short and J 5 bases short, with 18 bases between. Written as DNA, the CDR3 is TGTGCCAGCAGCCCTCGCAGGGCCGGGAATACCGGGGAGCTGTTTTTT. Residues: CASSPRRAGNTGELFF.

V usage is TRBV5-6 and J usage is TRBJ1-5; a possible D gene is TRBD1 (6 bases). CDR1 is SGHDT, CDR2 YYEEEE, per germline. V gave up 2 bases and J gave up 0 bases, with 12 bases separating them. This CDR3 has 16 residues. This chain's CDR3 is CASSFRGQYSNQPQHF. The CDR3 DNA follows: TGTGCCAGCAGCTTCCGCGGACAGTATAGCAATCAGCCCCAGCATTTT.